This TCR beta chain originates from a study of identifying expanded T cells in peripheral blood. This clone was detected once. The CDR3 has 14 amino acids. Trimming at V came to 3 bases and at J to 4 bases, leaving 2 bases not matched to a gene. The germline V gene has CDR1 MNHNS and CDR2 SASEGT. Collection occurred without any documented infections or immune events in donors. Clones were read by immunoSEQ multiplex PCR, and TCRdb kept only the in-frame ones, dropping some. Of tens of thousands of clones in the sample, about 80% are singletons; the top ten hold approximately 19%. The V call is TRBV6-1, the J call TRBJ1-3, with TRBD1 identical over 8 bases. Sequencing was done on a sample of blood. This receptor was identified in a person aged 18 to 70 in good health. As DNA, the CDR3 is TGTGCCAGCAGTGACTGGGACAGGGGAAACACCATATATTTT. Amino acid sequence: CASSDWDRGNTIYF.